The next 14 T cell receptor beta chains were all read from a single sample in a study of shared clonotypes between healthy human individuals (dated by TCRdb to about 2020). Library preparation was by the immunoSEQ multiplex PCR assay. The immuneACCESS repertoire file appears here via TCRdb, limited to in-frame rearrangements. These files lack a portion of the clones; in checked studies, under half of the deficit traces to unresolved V genes, and the cause of the others is not known. The sample includes some 2,500,000 clones, with 93% observed a single time. The top ten hold about 0.34% of the sample. The sample consisted of naive CD4+ T cells from PBMCs. Reading the label with the study, this specimen's cell subset or site is: CD45RA+ positively selected. Every receptor here comes from a man aged 18 to 35 in good health. Some clones in this sample may be carry-over from other donors' samples.

The chain has TRBV11-2 and TRBJ1-4, with D perhaps matching TRBD1 (5 bases). Trimming left V 5 bases short and J 6 bases short, with 16 bases between. The CDR3 covers 15 residues. Per the germline V gene, CDR1 is SGHAT and CDR2 is FQNNGV. The CDR3 nucleotides are TGTGCCAGCAGCCTCCGTCCGGGACGGTATGAAAAACTGTTTTTT. Protein: CASSLRPGRYEKLFF.

About this clone itself: Additional DNA sequences in this sample encode the identical CDR3. The chain carries TRBV10-3 and TRBJ2-1, with D perhaps matching TRBD2 (7 bases). The V gene's germline CDR1 is ENHRY and CDR2 SYGVKD. The V end was cut by 3 bases, the J end by 0 bases, with 9 bases between. The CDR3 runs to 15 residues. CDR3 region: CAISEGGGSYNEQFF. The DNA of the CDR3 is TGTGCCATCAGTGAAGGGGGGGGCTCCTACAATGAGCAGTTCTTC.

The rearrangement joins TRBV19 to TRBJ2-7; D unclear. Germline CDR1 and CDR2: LNHDA and SQIVND (reference sequence). The CDR3 covers 14 residues. V lost 3 bases to trimming and J lost 0 bases, with 9 bases between them. CDR3 sequence: CASSIERLSYEQYF. The CDR3 DNA follows: TGTGCCAGTAGTATTGAACGGCTCTCCTACGAGCAGTACTTC.

For this clone: The same CDR3 can be traced to other DNA sequences in this sample. This CDR3 is CASSLGLARTYEQYF. The CDR3 DNA sequence: TGTGCCAGCAGCTTAGGACTAGCGAGGACCTACGAGCAGTACTTC. This chain connects TRBV13 to TRBJ2-7; 7 bases map to TRBD2. The CDR3 contains 15 residues. With V trimmed by 0 bases and J by 2 bases, 4 bases remained unmatched. The germline V gene has CDR1 PRHDT and CDR2 FYEKMQ (reference sequence). The entire variable domain, with the rest obtained from reference TRBV13 and TRBJ2-7, is as follows: AAGVIQSPRHLIKEKRETATLKCYPIPRHDTVYWYQQGPGQDPQFLISFYEKMQSDKGSIPDRFSAQQFSDYHSELNMSSLELGDSALYFCASSLGLARTYEQYFGPGTRLTVT.

The chain joins TRBV4-1 to TRBJ2-1, with D hard to call. Germline loops: CDR1 MGHRA, CDR2 YSYEKL. Trimming took 4 bases from V and 7 from J, leaving 20 bases between them. The CDR3 loop spans 16 amino acids. This chain's CDR3 is CASSRILLAPGNEQFF. The CDR3 region has the DNA TGCGCCAGCAGCCGTATCCTACTGGCACCCGGGAATGAGCAGTTCTTC.

The V and J genes are TRBV12-5 and TRBJ2-1; 12 nucleotides agree with TRBD2. The CDR3 spans 15 residues. Germline assignment: CDR1 LGHNT and CDR2 FRNRAP. The ends lost 4 bases at V and 8 bases at J; junction bases unmatched: 6. This CDR3 is CASGSGLAGFYEQFF. In DNA, the CDR3 is TGTGCTAGTGGTTCCGGACTAGCGGGATTCTATGAGCAGTTCTTC.

The chain carries TRBV6-1 and TRBJ2-5; the D gene is possibly TRBD1 (6 bases). This CDR3 has 14 residues. Germline CDR1 MNHNS, CDR2 SASEGT. The V gene lost 7 bases and the J gene lost 3 bases, with 15 bases spanning the gap. For the CDR3, the DNA is TGTGCCAGCAACCGGGACACCTACGAAGAGACCCAGTACTTC. It yields the protein CASNRDTYEETQYF.

This sequence joins TRBV29-1 and TRBJ2-7; 9 bases are shared with TRBD1. V lost 0 bases and J lost 5; bases outside the gene matches: 5. This CDR3 contains 14 residues. Germline CDR1 SQVTM, CDR2 ANQGSEA. CDR3 coding DNA: TGCAGCGTTGAAGATGGGACAGGGATCCACGAGCAGTACTTC. It translates to CSVEDGTGIHEQYF.

The chain couples TRBV7-8 to TRBJ1-1, with 7 bases lining up with TRBD1. There are 15 residues in the CDR3. Germline V gene data show CDR1 as SGHVS and CDR2 as FQNEAQ. V lost 4 bases and J lost 0; bases outside the gene matches: 5. The CDR3 DNA sequence: TGTGCCAGCAGCTGGAGACAGGGATTGAACACTGAAGCTTTCTTT. This gives the protein CASSWRQGLNTEAFF.

A single count supports this clone. The V gene is TRBV7-3, the J gene TRBJ2-1; a weak D match, TRBD2 (6 bases). Germline CDR1 is SGHTA and CDR2 is FQGTGA. The CDR3 extends over 15 amino acids. V gave up 5 bases and J gave up 5 bases, with 16 bases separating them. This chain's CDR3 is CASSRLEYPNNEQFF. CDR3 bases: TGTGCCAGCAGCAGACTAGAGTATCCTAACAATGAGCAGTTCTTC. Full variable domain (missing parts from reference TRBV7-3 and TRBJ2-1): GAGVSQTPSNKVTEKGKYVELRCDPISGHTALYWYRQSLGQGPEFLIYFQGTGAADDSGLPNDRFFAVRPEGSVSTLKIQRTERGDSAVYLCASSRLEYPNNEQFFGPGTRLTVL.

This rearrangement joins TRBV19 to TRBJ1-5; D is unclear. Trimming pared 2 bases from V and 5 bases from J, leaving 13 bases between. This CDR3 has 15 residues. The germline V gene has CDR1 LNHDA and CDR2 SQIVND (reference sequence). CDR3 nucleotide sequence: TGTGCCAGTAGTATATTCCCTGACTGGGATCAGCCCCAGCATTTT. Translated, it gives CASSIFPDWDQPQHF.

The chain uses TRBV2 and TRBJ2-7; D unresolved. The CDR3 is made up of 12 amino acids. Trimming took 2 bases from V and 5 from J, leaving 7 bases between them. CDR1 is SNHLY, CDR2 FYNNEI, per germline. The CDR3 loop reads CASSEIMDEQYF. The CDR3 coding sequence is TGTGCCAGCAGTGAAATAATGGACGAGCAGTACTTC.

This chain links TRBV5-1 with TRBJ2-5, with D maybe TRBD2 (6 bases). The CDR3 is 12 residues long. Germline V gene sequence: CDR1 SGHRS, CDR2 YFSETQ. V was shortened by 0 bases and J by 11 bases, with 11 bases between the two germline ends. The CDR3 DNA is TGCGCCAGCAGCTTGGACAGCCGGGGGCAGTACTTC. It translates to CASSLDSRGQYF.

The chain couples TRBV5-5 to TRBJ2-7, with 7 bases lining up with TRBD2. Germline V CDR1 and CDR2: SGHKS, YYEKEE (reference sequence). Trimming cost V 2 bases and J 2 bases; bases outside gene matches: 4. The CDR3 is 14 amino acids. The CDR3 loop is CASSLGAGTYEQYF. The CDR3 DNA is TGTGCCAGCAGCTTAGGAGCGGGGACCTACGAGCAGTACTTC.